One sample yielded the 21 T cell receptor beta chains listed below, sequenced in a study of cytotoxic CD8 clonotypes in ibrutinib-treated CLL (dated by TCRdb to 2020 to 2022). Libraries were built with the immunoSEQ multiplex PCR assay. The source is immuneACCESS, and TCRdb retained only in-frame sequences with V and J called. Part of the clones is not carried over; for the studies checked, unresolved V genes explain less than half of this, and the remainder is unexplained. For this sample the table gives about 140,000 clones, of which over 75% were detected only once. The ten largest clones represent less than 9% of the sample. This specimen consisted of PBMCs, obtained after 36 months of ibrutinib treatment. These receptors all stem from a human donor with chronic lymphocytic leukemia.

This chain's CDR3 is CASSGTSPSLGEQFF. DNA for the CDR3: TGTGCCAGCAGTGGTACCAGCCCGTCTTTAGGTGAGCAGTTCTTC. The chain has TRBV25-1 and TRBJ2-1; D uncertain. CDR1 and CDR2 (germline): MGHDK, SYGVNS. CDR3 length equals 15 residues. Trimming shortened V by 4 bases and J by 9 bases, and 19 bases separated the two germline ends.

The chain links TRBV11-1 to TRBJ2-7, with D possibly matching TRBD1 (6 bases). CDR3 length: 13 amino acids. Germline V gives CDR1 SGHAT, CDR2 FQDESV (reference sequence). Trimming shortened V by 5 bases and J by 4 bases, and 12 bases separated the two germline ends. In DNA, the CDR3 is TGTGCCAGCAGCAAAGACAGGAGGTACGAGCAGTACTTC. Translating gives CASSKDRRYEQYF.

This rearrangement joins TRBV18 to TRBJ2-2; D unclear. The germline gives CDR1 KGHSH, CDR2 LQKENI. The germline V and J ends were trimmed by 3 bases and 3 bases, with 5 bases remaining between them. The CDR3 extends over 13 amino acids. CDR3 protein: CASSPYDTGELFF. The CDR3 nucleotides are TGTGCCAGCTCACCGTATGACACCGGGGAGCTGTTTTTT.

V is TRBV6-1 and J is TRBJ2-5, with 12 bases fitting TRBD2. Trimming cost V 3 bases and J 4 bases; bases outside gene matches: 12. This CDR3 comprises 18 residues. Per the germline V gene, CDR1 is MNHNS and CDR2 is SASEGT. CDR3 in DNA: TGTGCCAGCAGTGAGATGCTAGCGGGGGGGCTGGTCCCAGAGACCCAGTACTTC. The encoded protein is CASSEMLAGGLVPETQYF.

The chain links TRBV6-5 to TRBJ2-7; perhaps TRBD2 as D (6 bases). The germline V gene has CDR1 MNHEY and CDR2 SVGAGI. V lost 2 bases and J lost 2, with 13 bases in between. The CDR3 is 15 residues long. CDR3 protein: CASSYRGDSTYEQYF. The CDR3, as DNA: TGTGCCAGCAGTTACCGTGGGGACTCGACCTACGAGCAGTACTTC.

This chain joins TRBV19 and TRBJ1-5; 7 nucleotides align to TRBD1. J lost 2 bases, V lost 10 bases, and 5 bases had no gene match. The CDR3 consists of 13 residues. CDR1 and CDR2 (germline): LNHDA, SQIVND (reference sequence). CDR3 loop: CATTDRGNQPQHF. The CDR3 coding sequence is TGTGCCACCACAGACAGGGGCAATCAGCCCCAGCATTTT. The whole variable domain, remainder taken from reference TRBV19 and TRBJ1-5, is DGGITQSPKYLFRKEGQNVTLSCEQNLNHDAMYWYRQDPGQGLRLIYYSQIVNDFQKGDIAEGYSVSREKKESFPLTVTSAQKNPTAFYLCATTDRGNQPQHFGDGTRLSIL.

In DNA form, the CDR3 reads TGTGCCAGCAGCTCGTACACAGATACGCAGTATTTT. Translated, it gives CASSSYTDTQYF. J is TRBJ2-3 and V is TRBV5-6, with D hard to call. Trimming took off 3 bases at V and 2 bases at J, with 4 bases between the two ends. This CDR3 has 12 residues. CDR1 and CDR2 (germline): SGHDT, YYEEEE.

This clone came up once. The chain combines TRBV6-5 with TRBJ1-5; D is ambiguous. There are 14 residues in the CDR3. V was cut by 5 bases and J by 2 bases, with 10 bases left in between. Germline CDR1 is MNHEY and CDR2 is SVGAGI. The CDR3 reads CASSRNVGNQPQHF. Written as DNA, the CDR3 is TGTGCCAGCAGTCGGAACGTTGGCAATCAGCCCCAGCATTTT.

The chain carries TRBV18 and TRBJ2-7, with D hard to call. The CDR3 extends over 11 amino acids. Trimming took off 6 bases at V and 5 bases at J, with 8 bases between the two ends. Germline V gives CDR1 KGHSH, CDR2 LQKENI. CDR3 protein: CASSDMDEQYF. Here the CDR3 DNA reads TGTGCCAGCTCCGACATGGACGAGCAGTACTTC.

The chain combines TRBV30 with TRBJ2-4; 12 nucleotides line up with TRBD2. The J segment lost 4 bases and the V segment lost 3 bases, leaving 4 bases of the junction unmatched. The V gene's germline CDR1 is GTSNPN and CDR2 SVGIG (reference sequence). The CDR3 consists of 15 residues. The CDR3 nucleotides read TGTGCCTGGAGGACTAGCGGGAGTAGGAAAAACATTCAGTACTTC. The encoded protein is CAWRTSGSRKNIQYF. The variable domain in full, completed from reference TRBV30 and TRBJ2-4, reads SQTIHQWPATLVQPVGSPLSLECTVEGTSNPNLYWYRQAAGRGLQLLFYSVGIGQISSEVPQNLSASRPQDRQFILSSKKLLLSDSGFYLCAWRTSGSRKNIQYFGAGTRLSVL.

In its sample, this clone was seen once. The genes are TRBV6-5 and TRBJ2-7; D may be TRBD1 (5 bases). Germline V gives CDR1 MNHEY, CDR2 SVGAGI. V dropped 4 bases and J dropped 2 bases, with 12 bases sitting between them. The CDR3 sequence is 14 residues long. CDR3: CASSSPTAAYEQYF. CDR3 in DNA: TGTGCCAGCAGTTCTCCGACAGCTGCCTACGAGCAGTACTTC.

This chain links TRBV18 with TRBJ1-1; D uncertain. The V gene lost 3 bases and the J gene lost 0 bases, with 11 bases spanning the gap. Germline V gives CDR1 KGHSH, CDR2 LQKENI. This CDR3 is built from 15 residues. CDR3 loop: CASSPPSVMNTEAFF. The CDR3 DNA sequence: TGTGCCAGCTCACCCCCGAGCGTGATGAACACTGAAGCTTTCTTT. Filled out from reference TRBV18 and TRBJ1-1, the complete variable domain reads NAGVMQNPRHLVRRRGQEARLRCSPMKGHSHVYWYRQLPEEGLKFMVYLQKENIIDESGMPKERFSAEFPKEGPSILRIQQVVRGDSAAYFCASSPPSVMNTEAFFGQGTRLTVV.

This chain joins TRBV4-1 and TRBJ2-7; no reliable D call. The CDR3 extends over 15 amino acids. The germline CDR1 and CDR2 sequences are MGHRA and YSYEKL. V gave up 2 bases and J gave up 2 bases, with 13 bases separating them. The CDR3 spells CASSQFPGPPYEQYF. The CDR3 nucleotides are TGCGCCAGCAGCCAATTTCCCGGCCCACCCTACGAGCAGTACTTC.

CDR3 loop: CASSVSGSNTEAFF. The CDR3 DNA follows: TGTGCCAGCAGCGTAAGTGGATCGAACACTGAAGCTTTCTTT. The chain has TRBV9 and TRBJ1-1; D call uncertain. Germline V gene data show CDR1 as SGDLS and CDR2 as YYNGEE. The V end lost 1 base, the J end lost 1 base, and 8 bases lay between the germline ends. The CDR3 totals 14 residues.

The rearrangement uses TRBV6-5 and TRBJ2-1, with 8 bases matching TRBD2. V was pared by 0 bases and J by 4 bases, with 2 bases of the junction left unmatched. Germline loops: CDR1 MNHEY, CDR2 SVGAGI. This CDR3 spans 15 amino acids. CDR3: CASSYSGGGYNEQFF. The CDR3 region has the DNA TGTGCCAGCAGTTACTCTGGCGGGGGGTACAATGAGCAGTTCTTC.

The chain combines TRBV7-9 with TRBJ2-1; unclear D gene. The germline V gene encodes CDR1 SEHNR and CDR2 FQNEAQ (reference sequence). V was trimmed by 4 bases and J by 8 bases, leaving 12 bases between them. The CDR3 sequence is 13 residues long. CDR3 in amino acids: CASSSPPGHEQFF. CDR3 sequence (DNA): TGTGCCAGCAGCTCCCCCCCGGGCCATGAGCAGTTCTTC.

The chain recombines TRBV7-9 with TRBJ1-6; TRBD1 matches at 7 bases. The CDR3 has 17 residues. V was clipped by 5 bases and J by 5 bases; unmatched bases: 12. Per the germline V gene, CDR1 is SEHNR and CDR2 is FQNEAQ (reference sequence). CDR3 in amino acids: CASSPNRGLSNNSPLHF. CDR3 coding DNA: TGTGCCAGCAGCCCAAACAGGGGACTATCGAATAATTCACCCCTCCACTTT.

The chain employs TRBV20-1 and TRBJ2-7; D ambiguous. The CDR3 consists of 11 residues. V shed 6 bases and J shed 3 bases, with 9 bases lying between them. The germline gives CDR1 DFQATT, CDR2 SNEGSKA (reference sequence). DNA of the CDR3: TGCAGTGCGTTTCTGGACTACGAGCAGTACTTC. Encoded protein: CSAFLDYEQYF.

The V gene is TRBV28, the J gene TRBJ1-2, with D unclear. The V end lost 6 bases, the J end lost 0 bases, and 11 bases lay between the germline ends. Germline CDR1 MDHEN, CDR2 SYDVKM. This CDR3 contains 14 residues. DNA of the CDR3: TGTGCCAGCAGCCCGTTCAGGTCTAACTATGGCTACACCTTC. This sequence encodes CASSPFRSNYGYTF.

This clone was picked up a small number of times. The chain uses TRBV4-1 and TRBJ1-2; the D gene is possibly TRBD1 (6 bases). CDR1 and CDR2 (germline): MGHRA, YSYEKL. The CDR3 totals 15 residues. Trimming removed 1 base at V and 1 base at J, with 10 bases between. The CDR3 here is CASSQAGAGNYGYTF. The CDR3 DNA reads TGCGCCAGCAGCCAAGCGGGGGCCGGTAACTATGGCTACACCTTC.

This clone has a single count. The chain recombines TRBV10-3 with TRBJ1-2, with D unresolved. The germline V gene encodes CDR1 ENHRY and CDR2 SYGVKD. The CDR3 is made up of 14 amino acids. V was shortened by 0 bases and J by 2 bases, with 7 bases between the two germline ends. In DNA form, the CDR3 reads TGTGCCATCAGTGAGTCGGACGGAAACTATGGCTACACCTTC. Its translation is CAISESDGNYGYTF.